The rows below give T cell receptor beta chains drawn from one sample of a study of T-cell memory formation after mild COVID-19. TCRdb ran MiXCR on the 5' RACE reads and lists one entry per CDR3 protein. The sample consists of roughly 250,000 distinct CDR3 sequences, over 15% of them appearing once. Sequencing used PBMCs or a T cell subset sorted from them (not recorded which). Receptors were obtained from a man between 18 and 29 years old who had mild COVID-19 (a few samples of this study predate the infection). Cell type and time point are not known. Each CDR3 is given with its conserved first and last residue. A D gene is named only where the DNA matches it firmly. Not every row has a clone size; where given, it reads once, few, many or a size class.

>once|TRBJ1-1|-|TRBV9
TGTGCCAGCAGCGTAGCTTCGGGTAGAACTGAAGCTTTCTTT
CASSVASGRTEAFF
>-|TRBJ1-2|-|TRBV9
TGTGCCAGCAGCGTAGCTACGATGGGCTACACCTTC
CASSVATMGYTF
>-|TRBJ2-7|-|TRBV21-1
TGTGCCAGCAGCAAACCCTTCACCGTGGGTACAGGCCTCTACGAGCAGTACTTC
CASSKPFTVGTGLYEQYF
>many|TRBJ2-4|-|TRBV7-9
TGTGCCAGCAGCTTAGACAGGCACATTCAGTACTTC
CASSLDRHIQYF
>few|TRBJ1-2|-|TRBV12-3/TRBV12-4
TGTGCCAGCAGTTTAAGGGAATCGCAACGCTACACCTTC
CASSLRESQRYTF
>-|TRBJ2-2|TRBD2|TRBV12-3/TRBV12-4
TGTGCCAGCAGTTTCCGTACTCCGACTCCGGGACTAGCGACCACCGGGGAGCTGTTTTTT
CASSFRTPTPGLATTGELFF
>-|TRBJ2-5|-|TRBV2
TGTGCAGTGGCGTTCACCGGCACTGGGGAGACCCAGTACTTC
CAVAFTGTGETQYF
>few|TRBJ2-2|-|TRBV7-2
TGTGCCAGCAGCTTAGGCCCTGCAAGAACCGGGGAGCTGTTTTTT
CASSLGPARTGELFF
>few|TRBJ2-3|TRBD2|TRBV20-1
TGCAGTGCTATTAGCGGGGGAGGCGGTAATACGCAGTATTTT
CSAISGGGGNTQYF
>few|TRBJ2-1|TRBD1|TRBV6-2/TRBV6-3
TGTGCCAGCAGACGGACAGGGAATGAGCAGTTCTTC
CASRRTGNEQFF
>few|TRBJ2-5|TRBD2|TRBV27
TGTGCCAGCAGTTTATGGGCTAGCGGGGGTCAAGAGACCCAGTACTTC
CASSLWASGGQETQYF
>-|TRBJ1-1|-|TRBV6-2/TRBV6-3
TGTGCCAGCACCTCCGGACTCGGAACTGAAGCTTTCTTT
CASTSGLGTEAFF
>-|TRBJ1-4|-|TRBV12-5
TGTGCTAAGAACAGCTTGAATGAAAAACTGTTTTTT
CAKNSLNEKLFF
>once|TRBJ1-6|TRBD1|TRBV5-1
TGCGCCAGCAGAGGACAGGGACGCTCACCCCTCCACTTT
CASRGQGRSPLHF
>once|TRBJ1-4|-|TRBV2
TGTGCCAGCAGTGATAGGACGGGTTCAAATGAAAAACTGTTTTTT
CASSDRTGSNEKLFF
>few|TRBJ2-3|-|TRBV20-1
TGCAGTGCTAGAATTCGGGGCTTGGGCACAGATACGCAGTATTTT
CSARIRGLGTDTQYF
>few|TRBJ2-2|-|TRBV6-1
TGTGCCAGCAGGGAGGCAGGGGCCGTCGGGGAGCTGTTTTTT
CASREAGAVGELFF
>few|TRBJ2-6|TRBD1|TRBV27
TGTGCCAGCAGTCCCCGACAGGGGGCCCGCTCTGGGGCCAACGTCCTGACTTTC
CASSPRQGARSGANVLTF
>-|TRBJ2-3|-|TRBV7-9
TGTGCCAGCAGCTCTCGAAACGGTGGAGATACGCAGTATTTT
CASSSRNGGDTQYF
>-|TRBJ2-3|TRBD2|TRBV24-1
TGTGCCACCTCCGGGGGGAGGACAGATACGCAGTATTTT
CATSGGRTDTQYF
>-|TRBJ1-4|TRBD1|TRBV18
TGTGCCAGCTCACCACGGGACAGTAATGAAAAACTGTTTTTT
CASSPRDSNEKLFF
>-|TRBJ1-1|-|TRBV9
TGTGCCAGCAGCCGGGGGGAGGGGCCAGCTTTCTTT
CASSRGEGPAFF
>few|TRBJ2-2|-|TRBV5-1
TGCGCCAGTTTGACGACTCCGGGCACCGGGGAGCTGTTTTTT
CASLTTPGTGELFF
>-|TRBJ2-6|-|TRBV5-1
TGCGCCAGCAGCTTGGAGTTTCGGGGGGCGCCGGCCGATGCTGGGGCCAACGTCCTGACTTTC
CASSLEFRGAPADAGANVLTF
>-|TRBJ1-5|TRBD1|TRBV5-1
TGCGCCAGCAGCGTACAGGGGGAGGCGGTTGAGCCCCAGCATTTT
CASSVQGEAVEPQHF
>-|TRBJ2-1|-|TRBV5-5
TGTGCCAGCAGCTTGGGGTTCGGGGATGCCTACAATGAGCAGTTCTTC
CASSLGFGDAYNEQFF
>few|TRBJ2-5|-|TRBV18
TGTGCCAGCTCTCAATCGTCCGGGGGCTTGGATACCCAGTACTTC
CASSQSSGGLDTQYF
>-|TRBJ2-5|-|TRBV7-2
TGTGCCAGCAGCTTATTTGCGAGGGAGACCCAGTACTTC
CASSLFARETQYF
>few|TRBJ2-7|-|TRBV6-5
TGTGCCAGCAGTTACTCTGGCAGGCGGAACGAGCAGTACTTC
CASSYSGRRNEQYF
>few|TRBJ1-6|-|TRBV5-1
TGCGCCAGCAGCTTTGGGGGACAAAATTCACCCCTCCACTTT
CASSFGGQNSPLHF
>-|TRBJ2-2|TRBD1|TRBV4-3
TGCGCCAGCAGCCGACGACAGGGGGTAACCGGGGAGCTGTTTTTT
CASSRRQGVTGELFF
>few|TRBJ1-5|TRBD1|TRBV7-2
TGTGCCAGCAGCTACGACAGGGGTACTCAGCCCCAGCATTTT
CASSYDRGTQPQHF
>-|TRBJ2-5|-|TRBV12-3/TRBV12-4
TGTGCCAGCAGCGAAACACCTTTTAGAGAGACCCAGTACTTC
CASSETPFRETQYF
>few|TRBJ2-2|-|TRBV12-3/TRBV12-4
TGTGCCAGCAGTTCGTCGGGGTCGAACACCGGGGAGCTGTTTTTT
CASSSSGSNTGELFF
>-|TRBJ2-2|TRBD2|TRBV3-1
TGTGCCAGCAGCCTTCAGGGAGGGTCCGGGGAGCTGTTTTTT
CASSLQGGSGELFF
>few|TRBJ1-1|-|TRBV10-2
TGCGCCAGCAGTGAGAGGGAGCGGATGAACACTGAAGCTTTCTTT
CASSERERMNTEAFF
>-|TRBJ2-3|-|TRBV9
TGTGCCAGCAGCGTAGACAATAGGGATACGCAGTATTTT
CASSVDNRDTQYF
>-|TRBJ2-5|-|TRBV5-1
TGCGCCAGCAGTTACGAGCGGGAGACCCAGTACTTC
CASSYERETQYF
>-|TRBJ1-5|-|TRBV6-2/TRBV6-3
TGTGCCAGCAGTTACTCAATGGGAGGATATAGCAATCAGCCCCAGCATTTT
CASSYSMGGYSNQPQHF
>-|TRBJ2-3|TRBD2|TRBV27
TGTGCCAGCAGTTTATCGGCTAGCGGAAGCACAGATACGCAGTATTTT
CASSLSASGSTDTQYF
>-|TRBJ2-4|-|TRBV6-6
TGTGCCAGCACCACATACAGGGTACGAGGCAAAAACATTCAGTACTTC
CASTTYRVRGKNIQYF